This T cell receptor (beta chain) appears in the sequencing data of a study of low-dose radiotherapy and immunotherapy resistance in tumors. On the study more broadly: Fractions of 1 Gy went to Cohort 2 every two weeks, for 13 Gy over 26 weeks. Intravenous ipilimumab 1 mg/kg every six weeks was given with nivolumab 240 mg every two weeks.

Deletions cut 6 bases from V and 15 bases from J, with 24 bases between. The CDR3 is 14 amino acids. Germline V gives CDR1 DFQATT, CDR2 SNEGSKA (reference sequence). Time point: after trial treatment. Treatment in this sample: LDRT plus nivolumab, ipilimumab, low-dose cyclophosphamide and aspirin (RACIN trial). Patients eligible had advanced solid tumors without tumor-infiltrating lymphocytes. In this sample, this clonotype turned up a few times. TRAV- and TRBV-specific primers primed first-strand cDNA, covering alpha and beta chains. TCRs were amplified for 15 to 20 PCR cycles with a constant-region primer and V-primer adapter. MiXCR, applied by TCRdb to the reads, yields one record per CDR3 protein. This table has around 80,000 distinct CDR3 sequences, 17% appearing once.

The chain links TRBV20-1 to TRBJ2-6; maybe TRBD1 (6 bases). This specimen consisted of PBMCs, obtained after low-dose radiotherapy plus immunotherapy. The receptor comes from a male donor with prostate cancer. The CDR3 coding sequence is TGCAGTGCGATTGGGACATCTGAGCCCCGTGCCCTGACTTTC. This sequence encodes CSAIGTSEPRALTF.